This TCR beta chain was identified during a study of PD-1 blockade in mismatch repair-deficient tumors. Profiled with immunoSEQ multiplex PCR; TCRdb holds only in-frame clones, not every one. The data show 120,000 or so clones, approximately 86% seen once. V lost 5 bases and J 3 bases, leaving 9 bases between the germline ends. Germline assignment: CDR1 SGHAT and CDR2 FQNNGV. The CDR3 covers 13 residues. The V gene is TRBV11-2, the J gene TRBJ2-3; D is unresolved. The sequencing used peripheral blood, collected 44 weeks after starting pembrolizumab. This receptor was identified in an adult with mismatch repair-deficient cancer. The chain's CDR3 is CASSIGRTDTQYF. In DNA, the CDR3 is TGTGCCAGCAGCATTGGACGGACAGATACGCAGTATTTT.